This TCR beta chain was retrieved from a study of cytomegalovirus exposure and HLA in healthy donors. In the study overall: Around 89 million unique TCRs from HLA-typed donors made up an early data release. Genetic ancestry analysis placed over 65% of the 300 to 500 donors that were genotyped in the Caucasian-associated cluster.

The PCR was carried out with 60 Vbeta primers and 13 Jbeta primers. The data were produced by immunoSEQ multiplex PCR, yet TCRdb's version contains in-frame clones alone and is incomplete. Found here are about 100,000 clones, over 80% of them singletons; the top ten hold approximately 2.4%. The CDR3 is made up of 14 amino acids. CDR1 is MNHEY, CDR2 SMNVEV, per germline (reference sequence). V dropped 8 bases and J dropped 2 bases, with 13 bases sitting between them. The sample consisted of PBMCs. The gene calls are TRBV27 and TRBJ1-5, with D tentatively TRBD1 (6 bases). The TCR sequence derives from a man aged 30-40 years in good health and CMV-seropositive. The CDR3 loop reads CASARGAGNQPQHF. CDR3 sequence (DNA): TGTGCCAGCGCCAGGGGTGCGGGCAATCAGCCCCAGCATTTT.